The rows below give T cell receptor beta chains drawn from one sample of a study of metastatic and nonmetastatic thyroid tumors. MiXCR reprocessed the PCR reads for TCRdb. The table shows about 14,000 clones, with around 30% occurring only once. The sequenced sample consisted of tumor tissue. The source of these receptors is a female donor with papillary thyroid cancer or a benign thyroid nodule (not recorded which). Some clones in this sample may be carry-over from other donors' samples. Both conserved end residues are trimmed from each CDR3.

CDR3,J,V,length
ASSGLGVNQPQH,TRBJ1-5,TRBV6-1,12
ASSLAKGDYGYT,TRBJ1-2,TRBV7-6,12
ASRGISSYEQY,TRBJ2-7,TRBV27,11
ASSYTGKGNTIY,TRBJ1-3,TRBV5-4,12
ASSPNGGRWDTQY,TRBJ2-3,TRBV7-3,13
ASSSSNPGDYEQY,TRBJ2-7,TRBV7-2,13
ASSPPWGRLNQPQH,TRBJ1-5,TRBV28,14
AWRGHRRGGFSEKLF,TRBJ1-4,TRBV30,15
ASSFHGTNEKLF,TRBJ1-4,TRBV6-1,12
ASRLRTANTGELF,TRBJ2-2,TRBV6-1,13
ASSEGRSPSTDTQY,TRBJ2-3,TRBV2,14
ASSLRQTQY,TRBJ2-5,TRBV5-1,9
ASSEQGINF,TRBJ2-1,TRBV6-1,9
SASFRLGGIWRTQY,TRBJ2-5,TRBV20-1,14
ASRGGLMNTEAF,TRBJ1-1,TRBV6-1,12
ASRGRTGDRENTEAF,TRBJ1-1,TRBV19,15
ASSLTGPQETQY,TRBJ2-5,TRBV6-2/TRBV6-3,12
ASSIPRLGNTGELF,TRBJ2-2,TRBV19,14
ASSSTTYYNEQF,TRBJ2-1,TRBV28,12
ASSPDNTGELF,TRBJ2-2,TRBV4-2,11
ASMGAGGNSPLH,TRBJ1-6,TRBV25-1,12
ASSSGWGTGGNTGELF,TRBJ2-2,TRBV7-3,16
ASSPVQGDGYT,TRBJ1-2,TRBV6-1,11
ASSPIALGYNEQF,TRBJ2-1,TRBV6-2/TRBV6-3,13
ASSLVPAGASVGGELF,TRBJ2-2,TRBV7-2,16
ASSYPTGSPLH,TRBJ1-6,TRBV27,11
ASSSNTEAF,TRBJ1-1,TRBV7-2,9
SVRTGTNTGELF,TRBJ2-2,TRBV29-1,12
ASSWGQTYEQY,TRBJ2-7,TRBV11-2,11
ASSSGPGGERIMNTEAF,TRBJ1-1,TRBV7-2,17
ASSFTGVGTEAF,TRBJ1-1,TRBV12-3/TRBV12-4,12
SAAVTGTPYEQY,TRBJ2-7,TRBV20-1,12
ASRMGVWNNEQY,TRBJ2-7,TRBV6-4,12
ASRSDRRTLVQY,TRBJ2-7,TRBV6-2/TRBV6-3,12
SARLAGDTGELF,TRBJ2-2,TRBV20-1,12
ASSGTGGPYGYT,TRBJ1-2,TRBV19,12
ATRGGVFAEAF,TRBJ1-1,TRBV24-1,11
ASSLGRTGRHQPQH,TRBJ1-5,TRBV7-8,14
SAIGGLKETQY,TRBJ2-5,TRBV20-1,11
AREGGYGYT,TRBJ1-2,TRBV27,9
ASSLGGSAYEQY,TRBJ2-7,TRBV11-2,12
ASSEGADSNQPQH,TRBJ1-5,TRBV6-1,13
ASSYSDSGNTIY,TRBJ1-3,TRBV6-2/TRBV6-3,12
ASLGQKNTEAF,TRBJ1-1,TRBV6-1,11
ASSLEGQGWDTEAF,TRBJ1-1,TRBV28,14
ASSLQGGGDTQY,TRBJ2-3,TRBV7-8,12
ASSLLDGYNEQF,TRBJ2-1,TRBV5-4,12
ASRFITGTVLRGENEQF,TRBJ2-1,TRBV5-1,17
ASSEWGDRATNQPQH,TRBJ1-5,TRBV2,15
ASIQGAGANVLT,TRBJ2-6,TRBV4-3,12
SAREGPTGNPYEQY,TRBJ2-7,TRBV20-1,14
ASSYGTGADTQY,TRBJ2-3,TRBV6-2/TRBV6-3,12
AWSVGSSGNTIY,TRBJ1-3,TRBV30,12
ASSWSGTGVASYEQY,TRBJ2-7,TRBV7-2,15
ASVQTTGDHYGYT,TRBJ1-2,TRBV10-1,13
ASLARVYTGELF,TRBJ2-2,TRBV6-1,12
ASSVGGSGANVLT,TRBJ2-6,TRBV6-1,13
ASSIKGDGYT,TRBJ1-2,TRBV28,10
SARRTSGASYEQY,TRBJ2-7,TRBV20-1,13